The 17 T cell receptor beta chains given below trace back to one sample, sequenced in a study of tumor-infiltrating lymphocytes in primary liver carcinoma. It was from 20-30 mg of unsorted bulk tissue that RNA and DNA were co-extracted. Synthesis of TCR beta cDNA was carried out from approximately 0.55 ug total RNA with a constant-region primer. Employing slightly modified ARM-PCR, three nested multiplex PCR rounds were run, and these gave rise to the TCR beta libraries. TRBV1-TRBV30 forward primers paired with a C-beta reverse primer drove the first two PCR rounds, 10 cycles each. TCRdb re-called the multiplex PCR reads through MiXCR, storing one row per CDR3 protein. The sample has fewer than 40,000 distinct CDR3 sequences; roughly 70% are singletons. The sequenced sample consisted of liver tumor tissue from sampling region 3. Stated subset: tumor region T3, left-lateral pole. All receptors come from a woman in her twenties or thirties with primary liver carcinoma and hepatitis B virus infection.

The chain recombines TRBV14 with TRBJ2-1; 7 positions agree with TRBD2. This CDR3 comprises 21 residues. The junction had 30 bases not matched to a gene; V was cut back by 4 bases and J by 9 bases. Germline values: CDR1 SGHDN, CDR2 FVKESK. CDR3 in DNA: TGTGCCAGCAGCCCCCTCGGCCGCGGGGGTTCAGAGACTATCGGGAATGGTGAGCAGTTCTTC. The encoded protein is CASSPLGRGGSETIGNGEQFF.

Details on this clonotype: A junction end diverges from the germline sequence, so it may reflect a read error. V is TRBV4-3 and J is TRBJ2-2, with 13 bases matching TRBD2. Germline CDR1 reads LGHNA; CDR2 reads YSLEER. There are 19 residues in the CDR3. The CDR3 DNA sequence: TGCGTCAGTAGCGTACTAGCGGGAGGGCCCCGTTCGAACACCGGGGAGCCGTTTTTT. The encoded protein is CVSSVLAGGPRSNTGEPFF.

The table lists this clonotype with many counts. The rearrangement links TRBV4-1 to TRBJ1-1, with no clear D. CDR3 length: 15 amino acids. Per the germline V gene, CDR1 is MGHRA and CDR2 is YSYEKL. V lost 0 bases to trimming and J lost 5 bases, with 13 bases between them. The CDR3, as DNA: TGCGCCAGCAGCCAAGAACATAGCGGGAGGACTGAAGCTTTCTTT. This translates into CASSQEHSGRTEAFF.

This clonotype was seen many times. Relative to the germline gene, one junction end is altered; a read error may explain this. This sequence joins TRBV29-1 and TRBJ2-1; 7 bases are shared with TRBD1. There are 13 residues in the CDR3. Germline CDR1 and CDR2: SQVTM and ANQGSEA. The CDR3, as DNA: TGCGGCGTCCCCGGCAGGGGGTTCCGGGAGCAGTTCTTC. It encodes CGVPGRGFREQFF.

On this clonotype: The junction differs from germline at one of its ends, possibly a read error. The genes are TRBV4-2 and TRBJ2-3, with 7 bases lining up with TRBD2. The length of the CDR3 is 18 residues. CDR1 is LGHNA and CDR2 is YNFKEQ in the germline V gene. The CDR3 DNA reads TGTGCCAGCATCCAATTAGGGCTAGCGGCAGCCAGCACAGATACGCAGTATTTT. It translates to CASIQLGLAAASTDTQYF.

Regarding this clonotype: Since a much larger clone is just one base distant, this may be a read error. The gene calls are TRBV7-2 and TRBJ1-2; D uncertain. Trimming removed 1 base from V and 5 bases from J, with 17 bases in between. CDR1 and CDR2 (germline): SGHTA, FQGNSA. This CDR3 spans 16 amino acids. The CDR3 DNA reads as TGTGCCAGCAGCTTAGACCGAGGGAGTCAGAGTTATGGCTACACCTTC. Amino acids: CASSLDRGSQSYGYTF.

For this clonotype: A read error may be the cause here, since a much bigger clone is one base away. The chain couples TRBV28 to TRBJ2-1; unclear D gene. Germline values: CDR1 MDHEN, CDR2 SYDVKM. The CDR3 has 11 amino acids. DNA for the CDR3: TGTGCCAGCAGTTTGCCCTATGAGCAGTTTTTC. It codes for CASSLPYEQFF.

Concerning this clonotype itself: One base away lies a much larger clone, so this may be a sequencing read error. J is TRBJ2-2 and V is TRBV11-1, with D uncertain. This CDR3 is 14 amino acids long. CDR1 and CDR2 from the germline V gene are SGHAT and FQDESV (reference sequence). The CDR3 DNA reads TGTGGCAGCAGACCGAGCCTTGACGCCGGGGAGCTGTTTTTT. Protein sequence: CGSRPSLDAGELFF.

With regard to this clonotype: This may stem from a read error, because a much larger clone lies one nucleotide away. J is TRBJ1-4 and V is TRBV29-1, with a tentative D call TRBD1 (6 bases). CDR3 length: 15 amino acids. The V gene's germline CDR1 is SQVTM and CDR2 ANQGSEA. CDR3 region: CSVGQGFSTNEKLFF. CDR3 DNA: TGTAGCGTTGGGCAGGGGTTCTCAACTAATGAAAAACTGTTTTTT.

In regard to this clonotype: This may come from a read error, since a much larger clone is one base off. V usage is TRBV12-3 or TRBV12-4 and J usage is TRBJ1-5, with TRBD1 matching 8 bases. CDR3 length equals 14 residues. This CDR3 is CASSWTGISQPHHF. CDR3 bases: TGTGCCAGCAGTTGGACAGGGATTAGTCAGCCCCATCATTTT.

The sample holds many counts of this clonotype. V is TRBV11-2 and J is TRBJ1-3; D remains ambiguous. With 3 bases removed from V and 4 bases from J, the gap between germline ends came to 7 bases. In germline, CDR1 is SGHAT, CDR2 FQNNGV. CDR3 length equals 13 residues. CDR3 residues: CASSFPGGNTIYF. The CDR3, as DNA: TGTGCCAGCAGCTTCCCCGGCGGAAACACCATATATTTT.

As regards this clonotype: One junction end disagrees with the germline gene, perhaps due to a read error. The chain couples TRBV11-3 to TRBJ2-1; no firm D call. The germline CDR1 and CDR2 sequences are SGHNT and YENEEA. The CDR3 has 17 amino acids. The CDR3 is CASSLGFDGHSYSEQFF. DNA for the CDR3: TGTGCCAGCAGCTTAGGGTTCGACGGGCATTCCTACAGTGAGCAGTTCTTC. Full variable domain (rest looked up from reference TRBV11-3 and TRBJ2-1): EAGVVQSPRYKIIEKKQPVAFWCNPISGHNTLYWYLQNLGQGPELLIRYENEEAVDDSQLPKDRFSAERLKGVDSTLKIQPAELGDSAVYLCASSLGFDGHSYSEQFFGPGTRLTVL.

This clonotype was counted at least ten times. The chain uses TRBV30 and TRBJ1-1; TRBD1 is a possible D gene (5 bases). V was trimmed by 4 bases and J by 3 bases, leaving 18 bases between them. The CDR3 contains 15 residues. From germline, CDR1 is GTSNPN and CDR2 SVGIG (reference sequence). The CDR3 DNA reads as TGTGCCTGGAAACATAGAGGCGGAGGGGACACTGAAGCTTTCTTT. This encodes CAWKHRGGGDTEAFF.

Notes on this clonotype: Germline and junction disagree at one end, which may indicate a read error. The genes are TRBV5-6 and TRBJ1-1, with D hard to call. This CDR3 has 12 amino acids. The germline CDR1 and CDR2 sequences are SGHDT and YYEEEE. In DNA, the CDR3 is TGTGCCAGCGGGCGTGAGGACGCTGAAGCTATCTTT. Translating it yields CASGREDAEAIF. The complete variable domain, with remaining parts taken from reference TRBV5-6 and TRBJ1-1, reads DAGVTQSPTHLIKTRGQQVTLRCSPKSGHDTVSWYQQALGQGPQFIFQYYEEEERQRGNFPDRFSGHQFPNYSSELNVNALLLGDSALYLCASGREDAEAIFGQGTRLTVV.

To note about this clonotype: Here the CDR3 omits its conserved ending phenylalanine or tryptophan, so a read error is the likely source. V gene TRBV6-5 combines with J gene TRBJ2-7; 10 bases align to TRBD1. V dropped 8 bases and J dropped 5; count of bases not matched to a gene: 9. The CDR3 length is 14 residues. The germline V gene has CDR1 MNHEY and CDR2 SVGAGI. CDR3 bases: TGTGCCAGCTACCCGGGACAGGGGCACCACGAGCAGTACCTC. It is translated as CASYPGQGHHEQYL.

This chain uses TRBV6-5 with TRBJ2-7; D perhaps matches TRBD1 (6 bases). V dropped 8 bases and J dropped 0 bases, with 17 bases sitting between them. CDR3 length equals 15 residues. The germline V gene has CDR1 MNHEY and CDR2 SVGAGI. The DNA for the CDR3 is TGTGCCAGCGGTTGCGAGGACAGCAGCTCCTACGAGCAGTACTTC. This translates into CASGCEDSSSYEQYF.

Regarding this clonotype: At one end the junction does not follow the germline gene, possibly because of a read error. V usage is TRBV11-3 and J usage is TRBJ1-2; D uncertain. The CDR3 extends over 15 amino acids. Germline lookup yields CDR1 SGHNT and CDR2 YENEEA. CDR3 sequence (DNA): TGTGCCAGCAGCTTATTGGGGAAAGCTAACTATGGCTGCACATTC. As protein: CASSLLGKANYGCTF.